One and the same sample provided the 22 T cell receptor beta chains below, sequenced in a study of T cell responses to AZD1222 COVID-19 vaccine. TCRdb keeps only in-frame clones here, not all; method: immunoSEQ multiplex PCR. There are 150,000 or so clones in the sample; roughly 90% occur only once, and about 5% lies in the top ten. The sequencing used peripheral blood, collected on day 0 of AZD1222 vaccination. The source is an adult in good health.

The chain is built from TRBV6-1 and TRBJ1-4, with D maybe TRBD1 (5 bases). V lost 2 bases and J 4 bases, leaving 8 bases between the germline ends. Germline CDR1 and CDR2: MNHNS and SASEGT. The CDR3 spans 14 residues. The CDR3 spells CASSEQGFNEKLFF. CDR3 in DNA: TGTGCCAGCAGTGAACAGGGTTTTAATGAAAAACTGTTTTTT.

The chain couples TRBV23-1 to TRBJ2-1, with 9 bases aligning to TRBD2. TRBV23-1 is an ORF; its function is uncertain. This CDR3 is 17 amino acids long. The V segment lost 4 bases and the J segment 2 bases; nucleotides outside the gene matches: 9. CDR3: CASSLQGLAGTYNEQFF. CDR3 coding DNA: TGCGCCAGCAGTCTCCAAGGTCTAGCGGGGACCTACAATGAGCAGTTCTTC.

The chain links TRBV7-9 to TRBJ1-6; no reliable D call. This CDR3 contains 13 residues. Trimming removed 3 bases from V and 7 bases from J, with 7 bases in between. Germline CDR1 reads SEHNR; CDR2 reads FQNEAQ (reference sequence). CDR3 amino acids: CASSFEINSPLHF. As DNA, the CDR3 is TGTGCCAGCAGCTTTGAAATAAATTCACCCCTCCACTTT. The full variable domain, in which reference TRBV7-9 and TRBJ1-6 provide the parts outside the CDR3, is DTGVSQNPRHKITKRGQNVTFRCDPISEHNRLYWYRQTLGQGPEFLTYFQNEAQLEKSRLLSDRFSAERPKGSFSTLEIQRTEQGDSAMYLCASSFEINSPLHFGNGTRLTVT.

The chain carries TRBV7-8 and TRBJ2-2; D gene ambiguous. CDR3 size: 15 residues. Trimming cost V 6 bases and J 7 bases, with 18 bases left between them. Germline CDR1 reads SGHVS; CDR2 reads FQNEAQ. CDR3 loop: CASRNRDLWGGELFF. The CDR3 DNA is TGTGCCAGCAGAAACCGTGATTTATGGGGCGGGGAGCTGTTTTTT.

This rearrangement joins TRBV2 to TRBJ1-2; 8 bases map to TRBD1. This CDR3 has 13 residues. Germline CDR1 SNHLY, CDR2 FYNNEI. With 6 bases clipped from V and 1 base from J, the junction kept 1 base outside the gene matches. CDR3 protein: CASSDRGNYGYTF. CDR3 sequence (DNA): TGTGCCAGCAGCGACAGGGGTAACTATGGCTACACCTTC. Together with reference TRBV2 and TRBJ1-2, the CDR3 gives the full variable domain: EPEVTQTPSHQVTQMGQEVILRCVPISNHLYFYWYRQILGQKVEFLVSFYNNEISEKSEIFDDQFSVERPDGSNFTLKIRSTKLEDSAMYFCASSDRGNYGYTFGSGTRLTVV.

In its sample, this clone was seen once. J is TRBJ1-4 and V is TRBV7-8; perhaps TRBD1 as D (6 bases). Looked up from germline, CDR1 is SGHVS and CDR2 is FQNEAQ. Trimming removed 5 bases at V and 3 bases at J, with 16 bases between. This CDR3 region has 16 residues. CDR3: CASSDTRWGPNEKLFF. The CDR3 DNA follows: TGTGCCAGCAGCGACACCCGTTGGGGGCCTAATGAAAAACTGTTTTTT.

The gene calls are TRBV28 and TRBJ2-1, with D possibly being TRBD1 or TRBD2 (7 bases each). Trimming removed 4 bases from V and 0 bases from J, with 13 bases in between. Germline loops: CDR1 MDHEN, CDR2 SYDVKM. This CDR3 contains 16 residues. The CDR3 protein is CASSSQGGSSYNEQFF. The CDR3 DNA is TGTGCCAGCAGTTCCCAGGGGGGGAGCTCCTACAATGAGCAGTTCTTC.

The chain carries TRBV28 and TRBJ2-7; D possibly uses TRBD1 or TRBD2 (6 bases each). CDR1 MDHEN and CDR2 SYDVKM come from the germline V gene. This CDR3 region has 14 residues. The germline V and J ends were trimmed by 3 bases and 4 bases, with 13 bases remaining between them. Here the CDR3 DNA reads TGTGCCAGCAGTTTTGAAGGGGGGACTTACGAGCAGTACTTC. Encoded protein: CASSFEGGTYEQYF.

The J gene is TRBJ2-5, the V gene TRBV6-1, with 9 nucleotides matching TRBD1. V was pared by 2 bases and J by 1 base, with 17 bases of the junction left unmatched. CDR1 is MNHNS and CDR2 is SASEGT in the germline V gene. This CDR3 region has 20 residues. The CDR3 DNA follows: TGTGCCAGCAGTGAAAGGCCCCCGGCGACAGGGGGACCGCTCCAAGAGACCCAGTACTTC. Translation: CASSERPPATGGPLQETQYF.

This chain uses TRBV3-1 (or the pseudogene TRBV3-2) with TRBJ2-3; unclear D gene. V was trimmed by 4 bases and J by 0 bases, leaving 8 bases between them. CDR1 is LGHDT and CDR2 is YNNKEL in the germline V gene (reference sequence). The CDR3 runs to 14 residues. As DNA, the CDR3 is TGTGCCAGCAGCCCGAGCCCCAGCACAGATACGCAGTATTTT. It codes for CASSPSPSTDTQYF.

V and J are TRBV2 and TRBJ2-1; the match to TRBD2 covers 9 bases. Unmatched junction bases numbered 6, after V lost 5 bases and J lost 4 bases. In germline, CDR1 is SNHLY, CDR2 FYNNEI. The CDR3 spans 15 residues. The CDR3 here is CASSPTTSGYNEQFF. The CDR3 nucleotides read TGTGCCAGCAGTCCTACGACTAGCGGATACAATGAGCAGTTCTTC.

This clone was observed a single time. The chain couples TRBV19 to TRBJ2-2; possible D gene TRBD1, 6 bases. The V end lost 3 bases, the J end lost 6 bases, and 11 bases lay between the germline ends. Germline V gene data show CDR1 as LNHDA and CDR2 as SQIVND (reference sequence). This CDR3 is 14 amino acids long. The CDR3 reads CASSIRQEPGELFF. In DNA, the CDR3 is TGTGCCAGTAGTATCAGACAGGAGCCCGGGGAGCTGTTTTTT.

The rearrangement uses TRBV6-1 and TRBJ2-7; possible D gene TRBD1, 5 bases. The CDR3 loop spans 14 amino acids. V was cut by 2 bases and J by 4 bases, with 12 bases left in between. Per germline, CDR1 MNHNS and CDR2 SASEGT. Here the CDR3 DNA reads TGTGCCAGCAGTGAAAGGGGCAGAGGATACGAGCAGTACTTC. It translates to CASSERGRGYEQYF.

The chain recombines TRBV28 with TRBJ1-1; perhaps TRBD1 as D (5 bases). The CDR3 loop spans 15 amino acids. CDR1 is MDHEN and CDR2 is SYDVKM in the germline V gene. Trimming shortened V by 3 bases and J by 7 bases, and 18 bases separated the two germline ends. The CDR3 spells CASSFEGVPTGEAFF. The CDR3, as DNA: TGTGCCAGCAGTTTCGAAGGGGTCCCCACGGGTGAAGCTTTCTTT. Based on the CDR3 plus reference TRBV28 and TRBJ1-1, the full variable domain is DVKVTQSSRYLVKRTGEKVFLECVQDMDHENMFWYRQDPGLGLRLIYFSYDVKMKEKGDIPEGYSVSREKKERFSLILESASTNQTSMYLCASSFEGVPTGEAFFGQGTRLTVV.

The rearrangement joins TRBV28 to TRBJ2-3, with D unclear. There are 15 residues in the CDR3. CDR1 MDHEN and CDR2 SYDVKM come from the germline V gene. V lost 4 bases to trimming and J lost 4 bases, with 15 bases between them. CDR3 loop: CASSSHKYRADTQYF. CDR3 nucleotides: TGTGCCAGCAGTTCCCATAAATATAGGGCAGATACGCAGTATTTT.

This clone has just one count. The J gene is TRBJ2-7, the V gene TRBV15, with a weak D call TRBD1 (5 bases). Trimming removed 1 base at V and 3 bases at J, with 16 bases between. The CDR3 contains 16 residues. Germline lookup yields CDR1 LNHNV and CDR2 YYDKDF (reference sequence). Written as DNA, the CDR3 is TGTGCCACCAGCAGAGTGGGTCAGGGCCCCTTCTACGAGCAGTACTTC. Translated, it gives CATSRVGQGPFYEQYF.

This clone appeared a single time. The chain carries TRBV7-2 and TRBJ1-4, with D unresolved. The CDR3 is 11 amino acids. Germline CDR1 and CDR2: SGHTA and FQGNSA. V lost 5 bases and J lost 9, with 7 bases in between. For the CDR3, the DNA is TGTGCCAGCAGCCAAGGACAAAAACTGTTTTTT. Translation: CASSQGQKLFF.

The chain recombines TRBV7-9 with TRBJ1-6; D is uncertain. This CDR3 has 11 residues. CDR1 and CDR2 (germline): SEHNR, FQNEAQ (reference sequence). Trimming pared 5 bases from V and 8 bases from J, leaving 4 bases between. The CDR3 loop is CASSHDSPLHF. In DNA form, the CDR3 reads TGTGCCAGCAGCCACGATTCACCCCTCCACTTT. Full variable domain (remainder filled in from reference TRBV7-9 and TRBJ1-6): DTGVSQNPRHKITKRGQNVTFRCDPISEHNRLYWYRQTLGQGPEFLTYFQNEAQLEKSRLLSDRFSAERPKGSFSTLEIQRTEQGDSAMYLCASSHDSPLHFGNGTRLTVT.

This clone has only one observation. The gene calls are TRBV5-1 and TRBJ2-5; the D gene could be TRBD1 or TRBD2 (5 bases each). The CDR3 totals 14 residues. Germline V CDR1 and CDR2: SGHRS, YFSETQ. V was trimmed by 3 bases and J by 1 base, leaving 10 bases between them. The CDR3 is CASSSGPAQETQYF. The DNA for the CDR3 is TGCGCCAGCAGCTCGGGACCAGCCCAAGAGACCCAGTACTTC.

V and J are TRBV7-2 and TRBJ1-5; no reliable D call. Trimming shortened V by 2 bases and J by 6 bases, and 11 bases separated the two germline ends. The CDR3 totals 14 residues. Germline CDR1 and CDR2: SGHTA and FQGNSA. The CDR3 reads CASSLSSGGQPQHF. CDR3 DNA sequence: TGTGCCAGCAGCTTATCGAGCGGAGGTCAGCCCCAGCATTTT.

The genes are TRBV28 and TRBJ2-1, with 7 nucleotides matching TRBD1. V lost 5 bases, J lost 8 bases, and 12 bases stayed unmatched. The germline V gene encodes CDR1 MDHEN and CDR2 SYDVKM. The CDR3 totals 15 residues. The CDR3 region has the DNA TGTGCCAGCAGTACCCGACAGGGCGGGTTACATGAGCAGTTCTTC. This encodes CASSTRQGGLHEQFF.

This chain connects TRBV5-1 to TRBJ2-5, with D possibly being TRBD2 (6 bases). CDR1 and CDR2 from the germline V gene are SGHRS and YFSETQ. CDR3 length: 18 amino acids. The V gene lost 1 base and the J gene lost 4 bases, with 23 bases spanning the gap. DNA for the CDR3: TGCGCCAGCAGCTTGTGGAGTGTAGGGGAGGTTGGCGGAGAGACCCAGTACTTC. It encodes CASSLWSVGEVGGETQYF.